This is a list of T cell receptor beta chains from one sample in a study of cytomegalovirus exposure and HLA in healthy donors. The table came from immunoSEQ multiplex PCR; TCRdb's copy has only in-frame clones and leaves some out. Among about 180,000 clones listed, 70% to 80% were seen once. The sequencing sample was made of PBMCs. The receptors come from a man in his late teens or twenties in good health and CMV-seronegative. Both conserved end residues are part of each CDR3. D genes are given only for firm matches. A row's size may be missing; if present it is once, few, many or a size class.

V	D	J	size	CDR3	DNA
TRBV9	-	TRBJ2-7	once	CASSVGPGTDGYEQYF	TGTGCCAGCAGCGTAGGCCCCGGCACTGACGGGTACGAGCAGTACTTC
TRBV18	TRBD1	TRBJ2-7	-	CASSPRQGTYEQYF	TGTGCCAGCTCACCACGACAGGGGACCTACGAGCAGTACTTC
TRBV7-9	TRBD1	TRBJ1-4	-	CASSAGQGGELFF	TGTGCCAGCAGCGCTGGACAGGGCGGGGAACTGTTTTTT
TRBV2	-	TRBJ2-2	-	CASRRQENTGELFF	TGTGCCAGCCGGAGACAGGAGAACACCGGGGAGCTGTTTTTT
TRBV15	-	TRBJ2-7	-	CATSRVRDFYEQYF	TGTGCCACCAGCAGAGTTCGGGACTTCTACGAGCAGTACTTC
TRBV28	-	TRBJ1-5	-	CASSPAGRGHQPQHF	TGTGCCAGCAGTCCCGCGGGCCGAGGACATCAGCCCCAGCATTTT
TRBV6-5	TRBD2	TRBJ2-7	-	CASSYHSGALYEQYF	TGTGCCAGCAGTTATCATAGCGGGGCCCTCTACGAGCAGTACTTC
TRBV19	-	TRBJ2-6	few	CASHERTGGASGANVLTF	TGTGCCAGTCACGAAAGGACAGGAGGGGCATCTGGGGCCAACGTCCTGACTTTC
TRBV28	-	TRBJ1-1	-	CASSSLGERAFF	TGTGCCAGCAGTTCACTCGGGGAACGAGCTTTCTTT
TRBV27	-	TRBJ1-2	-	CATGAGYYGYTF	TGTGCCACCGGGGCGGGGTACTATGGCTACACCTTC
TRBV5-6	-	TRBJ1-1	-	CASSRGVFANTEAFF	TGTGCCAGCAGCCGGGGTGTCTTTGCGAACACTGAAGCTTTCTTT
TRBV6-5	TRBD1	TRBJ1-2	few	CASREQGIRSGYTF	TGTGCCAGCAGAGAACAGGGGATTAGGAGTGGCTACACCTTC
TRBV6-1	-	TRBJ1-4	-	CASSENSRIGGRLVEKLFF	TGTGCCAGCAGTGAAAATAGTCGGATAGGGGGTCGGCTGGTTGAAAAACTGTTTTTT
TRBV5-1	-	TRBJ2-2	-	CASSLYDTGELFF	TGCGCCAGCAGCTTGTATGACACCGGGGAGCTGTTTTTT
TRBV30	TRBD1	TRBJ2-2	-	CASGQGWTGELFF	TGTGCCTCGGGACAGGGATGGACCGGGGAGCTGTTTTTT
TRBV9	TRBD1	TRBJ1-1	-	CASSARDRGTEAFF	TGTGCCAGCAGCGCGAGGGACAGGGGGACTGAAGCTTTCTTT
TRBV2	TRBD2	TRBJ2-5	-	CASSLTSGGAGETQYF	TGTGCCAGCAGTCTGACTAGCGGGGGGGCCGGGGAGACCCAGTACTTC
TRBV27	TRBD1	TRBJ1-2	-	CASSGTGGSYGYTF	TGTGCCAGCAGCGGTACAGGGGGAAGCTATGGCTACACCTTC
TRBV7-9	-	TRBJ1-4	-	CASSQTPTTTNEKLFF	TGTGCCAGCAGCCAGACTCCGACCACAACTAATGAAAAACTGTTTTTT
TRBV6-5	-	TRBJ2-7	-	CASSALGLPYEQYF	TGTGCCAGCAGTGCCCTTGGACTCCCTTACGAGCAGTACTTC
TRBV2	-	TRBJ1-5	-	CASSEGSGNQPQHF	TGTGCCAGCAGTGAAGGAAGCGGCAATCAGCCCCAGCATTTT
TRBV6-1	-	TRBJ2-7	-	CASSEMGVRGYEQYF	TGTGCCAGCAGTGAAATGGGAGTAAGGGGGTACGAGCAGTACTTC
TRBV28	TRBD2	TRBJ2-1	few	CASSPSAGVTYNEQFF	TGTGCCAGCAGTCCCTCAGCGGGAGTCACCTACAATGAGCAGTTCTTC
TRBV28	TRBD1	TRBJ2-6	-	CASSRFIGGVSGANVLTF	TGTGCCAGCAGCCGCTTCATAGGGGGCGTTTCTGGGGCCAACGTCCTGACTTTC
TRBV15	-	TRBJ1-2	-	CATSREEGKPHYGYTF	TGTGCCACCAGCAGAGAGGAGGGTAAGCCCCACTATGGCTACACCTTC
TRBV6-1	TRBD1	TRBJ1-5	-	CASSEVGTAWNQPQHF	TGTGCCAGCAGTGAGGTTGGGACAGCGTGGAATCAGCCCCAGCATTTT
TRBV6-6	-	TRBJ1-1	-	CASSYDRMNTEAFF	TGTGCCAGCAGTTACGACAGGATGAACACTGAAGCTTTCTTT
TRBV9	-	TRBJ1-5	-	CASSVDVATRPQHF	TGTGCCAGCAGCGTAGATGTAGCCACGAGGCCCCAGCATTTT
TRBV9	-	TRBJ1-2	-	CASSVSSGALANYGYTF	TGTGCCAGCAGCGTAAGTTCTGGTGCATTAGCGAACTATGGCTACACCTTC
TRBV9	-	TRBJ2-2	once	CASSREAGPNTGELFF	TGTGCCAGCAGCAGAGAAGCAGGGCCGAACACCGGGGAGCTGTTTTTT
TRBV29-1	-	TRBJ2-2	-	CSVVEAGNTGELFF	TGCAGCGTTGTTGAAGCGGGGAACACCGGGGAGCTGTTTTTT
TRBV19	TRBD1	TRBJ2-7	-	CASYPGQGNEQYF	TGTGCCAGTTACCCGGGACAGGGTAACGAGCAGTACTTC
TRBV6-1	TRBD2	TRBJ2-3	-	CASSELSSGSTNTQYF	TGTGCCAGCAGTGAATTGAGTAGCGGGTCAACGAATACGCAGTATTTT
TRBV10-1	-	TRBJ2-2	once	CASSLRVAGELFF	TGCGCCAGCAGTCTCAGGGTTGCCGGGGAGCTGTTTTTT
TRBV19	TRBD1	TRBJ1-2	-	CASSMGWRQGAGGYTF	TGTGCCAGTAGTATGGGATGGAGACAGGGGGCTGGTGGCTACACCTTC
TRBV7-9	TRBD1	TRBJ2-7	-	CASSGPGTGPYEQYF	TGTGCCAGCAGCGGACCCGGGACAGGGCCCTACGAGCAGTACTTC
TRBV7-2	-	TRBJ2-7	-	CASSLQQGSSYEQYF	TGTGCCAGCAGCTTACAACAGGGAAGCTCCTACGAGCAGTACTTC
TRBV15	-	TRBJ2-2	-	CATSRDGAGVGTGELFF	TGTGCCACCAGCAGAGACGGAGCAGGGGTGGGCACCGGGGAGCTGTTTTTT
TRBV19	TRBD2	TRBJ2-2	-	CASTVASGSWSGELFF	TGTGCCAGTACGGTCGCTAGCGGGAGTTGGAGCGGGGAGCTGTTTTTT
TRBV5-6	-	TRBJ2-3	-	CASSLAAVDTQYF	TGTGCCAGCAGCTTGGCAGCGGTAGATACGCAGTATTTT
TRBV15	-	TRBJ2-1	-	CATSRDLAGAYNEQFF	TGTGCCACCAGCAGAGATCTGGCAGGCGCCTACAATGAGCAGTTCTTC
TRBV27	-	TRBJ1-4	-	CASSIIQGWNEKLFF	TGTGCCAGCAGTATCATACAGGGATGGAATGAAAAACTGTTTTTT
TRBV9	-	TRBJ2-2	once	CASSVEGVGTGELFF	TGTGCCAGCAGCGTAGAAGGGGTGGGGACCGGGGAGCTGTTTTTT
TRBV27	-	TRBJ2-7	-	CASSLGRGEQYF	TGTGCCAGCAGTCTCGGCCGGGGCGAGCAGTACTTC
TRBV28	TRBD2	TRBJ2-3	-	CASSPLRGSTDTQYF	TGTGCCAGCAGCCCGCTGCGGGGGAGCACAGATACGCAGTATTTT
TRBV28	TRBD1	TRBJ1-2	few	CASSSPDRWGYTF	TGTGCCAGCAGTTCCCCGGACAGGTGGGGCTACACCTTC
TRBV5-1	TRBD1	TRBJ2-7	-	CASSSLRDRAPHEQYF	TGCGCCAGCAGCTCCCTCCGGGACAGGGCACCCCACGAGCAGTACTTC
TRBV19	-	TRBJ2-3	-	CASKRVTGTDTQYF	TGTGCCAGTAAGAGAGTAACGGGCACAGATACGCAGTATTTT
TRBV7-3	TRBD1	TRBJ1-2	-	CASSSDRDPRQNGYTF	TGTGCCAGCAGCTCGGACAGGGACCCTCGTCAGAATGGCTACACCTTC
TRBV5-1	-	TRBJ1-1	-	CASSLPQGRPEAFF	TGCGCCAGCAGCTTACCGCAGGGGAGACCTGAAGCTTTCTTT
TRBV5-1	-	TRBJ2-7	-	CASRGSDSDPYEQYF	TGCGCCAGCAGGGGATCGGACAGTGATCCCTACGAGCAGTACTTC
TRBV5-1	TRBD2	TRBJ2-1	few	CASTPTSGGYNEQFF	TGCGCCAGCACGCCCACAAGCGGGGGGTACAATGAGCAGTTCTTC
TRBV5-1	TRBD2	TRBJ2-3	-	CASSSGLAGPAGTDTQYF	TGCGCCAGCAGCAGCGGACTAGCGGGGCCAGCCGGTACAGATACGCAGTATTTT
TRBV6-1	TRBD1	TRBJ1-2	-	CASSRTGFYGYTF	TGTGCCAGCAGCAGGACAGGCTTCTATGGCTACACCTTC
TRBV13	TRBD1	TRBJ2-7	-	CASSLRTGMTGQVQYF	TGTGCCAGCAGCTTAAGGACAGGTATGACAGGCCAGGTTCAGTACTTC